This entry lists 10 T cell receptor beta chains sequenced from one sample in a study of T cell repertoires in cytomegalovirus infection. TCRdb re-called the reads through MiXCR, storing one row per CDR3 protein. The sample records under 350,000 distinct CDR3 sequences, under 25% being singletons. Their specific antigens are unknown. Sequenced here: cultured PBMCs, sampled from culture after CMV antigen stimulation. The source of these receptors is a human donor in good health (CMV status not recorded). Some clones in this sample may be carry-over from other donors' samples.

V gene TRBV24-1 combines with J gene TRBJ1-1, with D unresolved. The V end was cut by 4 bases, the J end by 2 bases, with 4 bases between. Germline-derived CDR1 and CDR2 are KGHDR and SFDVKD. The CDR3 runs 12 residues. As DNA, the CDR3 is TGTGCCACCAGTGACCCCAACACTGAAGCTTTCTTT. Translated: CATSDPNTEAFF.

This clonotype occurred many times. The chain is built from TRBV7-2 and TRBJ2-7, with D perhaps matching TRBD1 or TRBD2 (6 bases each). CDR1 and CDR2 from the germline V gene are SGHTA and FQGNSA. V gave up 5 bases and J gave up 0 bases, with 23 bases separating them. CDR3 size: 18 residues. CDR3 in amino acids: CASSPRGPTLGNSYEQYV. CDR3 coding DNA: TGTGCCAGCAGCCCCCGGGGGCCCACCCTTGGAAACTCCTACGAGCAGTACGTC.

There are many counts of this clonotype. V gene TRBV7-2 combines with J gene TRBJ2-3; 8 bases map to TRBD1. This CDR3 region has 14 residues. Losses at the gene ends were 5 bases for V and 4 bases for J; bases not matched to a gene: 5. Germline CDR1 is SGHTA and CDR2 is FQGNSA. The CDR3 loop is CASSPGGGSDTQYF. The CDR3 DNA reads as TGTGCCAGCAGCCCAGGGGGCGGCTCAGATACGCAGTATTTT.

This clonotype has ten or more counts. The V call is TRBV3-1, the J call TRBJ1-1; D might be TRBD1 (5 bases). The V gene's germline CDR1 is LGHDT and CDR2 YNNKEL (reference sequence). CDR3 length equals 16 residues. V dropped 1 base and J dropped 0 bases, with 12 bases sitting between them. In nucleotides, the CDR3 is TGTGCCAGCAGCCAAGGGAGGGGTATCGTGAACACTGAAGCTTTCTTT. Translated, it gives CASSQGRGIVNTEAFF.

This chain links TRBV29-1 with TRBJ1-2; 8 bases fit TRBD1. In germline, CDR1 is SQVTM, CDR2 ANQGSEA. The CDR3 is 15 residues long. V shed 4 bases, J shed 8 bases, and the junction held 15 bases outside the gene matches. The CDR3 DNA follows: TGCAGCGTTGCCCGACCGGGACAGGAGGTCTTCGGCTACACCTTC. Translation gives CSVARPGQEVFGYTF.

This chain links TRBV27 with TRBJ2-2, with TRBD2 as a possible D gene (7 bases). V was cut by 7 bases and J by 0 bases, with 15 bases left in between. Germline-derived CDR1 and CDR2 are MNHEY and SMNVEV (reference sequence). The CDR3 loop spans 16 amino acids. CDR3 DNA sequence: TGTGCCAGCAATGGGGGGGCGGCGGCGAACACCGGGGAGCTGTTTTTT. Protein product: CASNGGAAANTGELFF.

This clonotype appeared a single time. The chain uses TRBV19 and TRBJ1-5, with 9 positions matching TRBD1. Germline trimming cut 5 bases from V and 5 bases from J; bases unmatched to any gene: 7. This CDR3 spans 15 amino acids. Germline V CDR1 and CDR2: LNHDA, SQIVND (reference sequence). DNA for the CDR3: TGTGCCAGTAGTTTCGACAGGGGGACGGATCAGCCCCAGCATTTT. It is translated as CASSFDRGTDQPQHF.

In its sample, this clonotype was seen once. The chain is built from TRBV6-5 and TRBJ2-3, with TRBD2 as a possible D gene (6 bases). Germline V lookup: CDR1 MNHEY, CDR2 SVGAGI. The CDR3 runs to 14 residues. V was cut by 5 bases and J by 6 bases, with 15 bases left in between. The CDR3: CASSPGGPLDTQYF. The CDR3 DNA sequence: TGTGCCAGCAGTCCCGGAGGGCCTCTTGATACGCAGTATTTT.

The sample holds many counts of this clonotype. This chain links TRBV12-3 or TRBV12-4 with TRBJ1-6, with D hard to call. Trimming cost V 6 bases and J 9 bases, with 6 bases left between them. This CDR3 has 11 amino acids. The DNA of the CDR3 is TGTGCCAGCAGAGGTGGTTCACCCCTCCACTTT. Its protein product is CASRGGSPLHF.

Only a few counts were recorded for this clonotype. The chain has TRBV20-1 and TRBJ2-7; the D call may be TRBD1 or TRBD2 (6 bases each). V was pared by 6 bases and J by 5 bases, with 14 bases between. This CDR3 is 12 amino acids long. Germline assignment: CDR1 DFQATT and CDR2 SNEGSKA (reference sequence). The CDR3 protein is CSASGQGNEQYF. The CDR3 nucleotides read TGCAGTGCCAGCGGGCAGGGGAACGAGCAGTACTTC.